This T cell receptor beta chain was sequenced during a study of regulatory dendritic cells for organ transplantation. Study information: Day 6 dendritic cell cultures were stimulated with LPS.

This table comes from immunoSEQ multiplex PCR, and its TCRdb copy is limited to in-frame clones, with some not included. The data show approximately 4,400 clones, about 76% seen once. CFSE-labeled sorted T cells met regulatory or mature dendritic cells for four to five days. This clone was found a few times. Its antigen is not identified. The V and J ends lost 0 bases and 9 bases, in that order; junction bases with no gene match: 8. The CDR3 totals 16 residues. Looked up from germline, CDR1 is MNHEY and CDR2 is SVGAGI. Sequencing was carried out using memory CD8+ T cells from blood cultured with dendritic cells. Subset in this sample: CD45RO+ memory T cells. This sequence originates from a human donor in good health. The V call is TRBV6-5, the J call TRBJ1-6, with 7 bases lining up with TRBD1. CDR3 amino acids: CASSYSTGDSSSPLHF. As DNA, the CDR3 is TGTGCCAGCAGTTACTCGACGGGGGACAGTTCTTCACCCCTCCACTTT.